The following is a T cell receptor beta chain sequence with its context. The antigen is not known. Germline V gene sequence: CDR1 MGHRA, CDR2 YSYEKL. This CDR3 comprises 17 residues. The V end was cut by 1 base, the J end by 4 bases, with 20 bases between. The protocol was immunoSEQ multiplex PCR, while the TCRdb copy is restricted to in-frame clones and leaves out a portion. The data contain 95,000 to 150,000 clones, about nine tenths of them singletons. This record belongs to a study of T cell responses to AZD1222 COVID-19 vaccine. Study-level points and caveats: Only five to seven AZD1222 recipients were seropositive at baseline.

This TCR derives from an adult in good health. The sequencing here drew on peripheral blood, taken on day 0 of AZD1222 vaccination. The chain links TRBV4-1 to TRBJ2-7; TRBD1 is a possible D gene (5 bases). DNA for the CDR3: TGCGCCAGCAGCCAAGGTAGTCCCACCATGGGGCTATACGAGCAGTACTTC. Protein: CASSQGSPTMGLYEQYF.